The 3 T cell receptor beta chains presented below share a single source sample, sequenced in a study of cytomegalovirus exposure and HLA in healthy donors. Amplification used 60 Vbeta primers and 13 Jbeta primers. Clones were sequenced by immunoSEQ multiplex PCR, and TCRdb holds only the in-frame ones, with some missing. This sample has around 120,000 clones, with 80% found just once. The sample consisted of PBMCs. Receptors were obtained from a female donor in good health and CMV-seropositive.

This clone was counted once. The V call is TRBV30, the J call TRBJ1-2, with 9 positions matching TRBD1. Germline CDR1 is GTSNPN and CDR2 is SVGIG (reference sequence). V trimming: 3 bases; J trimming: 1 base; junction bases outside the gene matches: 9. The CDR3 consists of 16 residues. The CDR3 DNA reads TGTGCCTGGAGCGACGGGACAGGGACCAGTAACTATGGCTACACCTTC. It translates to CAWSDGTGTSNYGYTF.

The chain uses TRBV28 and TRBJ2-7, with TRBD2 identical over 13 bases. Trimming took 8 bases from V and 2 from J; bases not matched to a gene: 3. Germline V lookup: CDR1 MDHEN, CDR2 SYDVKM. The CDR3 sequence is 14 residues long. CDR3 sequence: CASRTSGGTYEQYF. CDR3 coding DNA: TGTGCCAGCCGGACTAGCGGGGGAACCTACGAGCAGTACTTC.

The V gene is TRBV7-3, the J gene TRBJ2-6; D is possibly TRBD2 (5 bases). This CDR3 region has 19 residues. Trimming cost V 3 bases and J 1 base, with 19 bases left between them. Germline V lookup: CDR1 SGHTA, CDR2 FQGTGA. CDR3 in amino acids: CASSLRQVDGVSGANVLTF. The CDR3 nucleotides read TGTGCCAGCAGCTTGAGACAAGTTGACGGGGTGTCTGGGGCCAACGTCCTGACTTTC.